These T cell receptor beta chains were read from a single sample in a study of OX40 agonist ivuxolimab in advanced cancers. TCRdb keeps only in-frame clones here, not all; method: immunoSEQ multiplex PCR. This repertoire shows 50,000 or so clones, 70% to 90% found once; its top ten account for roughly 13%. The sample was CD4+ or CD8+ T cells sorted from blood, taken in a trial of the OX40 agonist ivuxolimab. The receptors come from an adult with an advanced solid tumor such as melanoma, head and neck, liver or kidney cancer. Each CDR3 is given with its conserved first and last residue. A D gene is named only where the DNA matches it firmly. Expanded clones are given a class, and other clones once, few, many or no size at all.

TRBV7-3	NA	NA	TRBJ2-5	CASSLGGSQETQYF	TGTGCCAGCAGCTTAGGGGGTTCCCAAGAGACCCAGTACTTC
TRBV5-5	NA	TRBD1	TRBJ1-3	CASSWAGGFGNTIYF	TGTGCCAGCAGTTGGGCAGGGGGCTTTGGAAACACCATATATTTT
TRBV6-1	NA	NA	TRBJ1-4	CASSEALYNEKLFF	TGTGCCAGCAGTGAAGCCCTTTATAATGAAAAACTGTTTTTT
TRBV27	NA	TRBD1	TRBJ2-1	CASSSQGYEQFF	TGTGCCAGCAGTTCACAGGGGTATGAGCAGTTCTTC
TRBV4-1	NA	NA	TRBJ2-2	CASSQGSANTGELFF	TGCGCCAGCAGCCAAGGTTCCGCGAACACCGGGGAGCTGTTTTTT
TRBV6-5	NA	TRBD1	TRBJ2-7	CASSYPGTGGIYEQYF	TGTGCCAGCAGTTACCCAGGGACAGGGGGGATCTACGAGCAGTACTTC
TRBV10-3	NA	NA	TRBJ1-1	CAAGGRELEAFF	TGTGCCGCCGGCGGCAGAGAACTCGAAGCTTTCTTT
TRBV9	once	TRBD2	TRBJ2-3	CASSAIVSGGPGTDTQYF	TGTGCCAGCAGCGCCATTGTATCGGGGGGGCCCGGCACAGATACGCAGTATTTT
TRBV7-3	few	TRBD1	TRBJ1-2	CASSPGQGNYGYTF	TGTGCCAGCAGCCCTGGACAGGGGAACTATGGCTACACCTTC
TRBV9	NA	NA	TRBJ2-4	CASSVGGDLAKNIQYF	TGTGCCAGCAGCGTTGGCGGGGACTTAGCCAAAAACATTCAGTACTTC
TRBV9	NA	NA	TRBJ1-1	CASSVHPSANTEAFF	TGTGCCAGCAGCGTTCACCCAAGCGCGAACACTGAAGCTTTCTTT
TRBV4-3	NA	TRBD2	TRBJ2-7	CASSQDDSGGVSRYEQYF	TGCGCCAGCAGCCAAGATGATAGCGGGGGAGTAAGTCGCTACGAGCAGTACTTC
TRBV7-9	once	TRBD1	TRBJ2-7	CASSLQGAYEQYF	TGTGCCAGCAGCTTGCAGGGGGCGTACGAGCAGTACTTC
TRBV19	NA	NA	TRBJ2-3	CASSIGTSPGHTQYF	TGTGCCAGTAGTATAGGTACTTCCCCCGGCCATACGCAGTATTTT
TRBV6-1	NA	NA	TRBJ2-1	CASSIPRGNYNEQFF	TGTGCCAGCAGTATCCCTCGGGGGAACTACAATGAGCAGTTCTTC
TRBV10-2	NA	NA	TRBJ2-7	CASSDLGVLEQYF	TGCGCCAGCAGTGATCTGGGGGTTCTCGAGCAGTACTTC
TRBV5-6	NA	NA	TRBJ2-7	CASSLWAVPYEQYF	TGTGCCAGCAGCTTGTGGGCAGTCCCATACGAGCAGTACTTC
TRBV11-2	NA	NA	TRBJ2-1	CASSLQNEQFF	TGTGCCAGCAGCTTGCAAAATGAGCAGTTCTTC
TRBV5-8	NA	TRBD1	TRBJ1-5	CASSPGQVRLQPQHF	TGTGCCAGCAGCCCAGGACAGGTGAGGTTGCAGCCCCAGCATTTT
TRBV7-3	NA	NA	TRBJ2-7	CASSLGVSSSYEQYF	TGTGCCAGCAGCTTAGGCGTCTCTAGCTCCTACGAGCAGTACTTC
TRBV7-6	NA	TRBD1	TRBJ2-7	CASSSGTGGNEQYF	TGTGCCAGCAGCTCCGGGACAGGGGGAAACGAGCAGTACTTC
TRBV11-1	few	NA	TRBJ2-1	CASSLAVGPAWDEQFF	TGTGCCAGCAGCTTGGCGGTCGGCCCTGCCTGGGATGAGCAGTTCTTC
TRBV11-2	NA	NA	TRBJ2-7	CASSSGYNYEQYF	TGTGCCAGCAGCTCGGGCTACAACTACGAGCAGTACTTC
TRBV13	NA	TRBD1	TRBJ1-1	CASSSRDRGNTEAFF	TGTGCCAGCAGCTCCCGGGACAGGGGGAACACTGAAGCTTTCTTT
TRBV5-6	NA	NA	TRBJ2-7	CASSQGPEQYF	TGTGCCAGCAGCCAGGGTCCCGAGCAGTACTTC
TRBV6-6	NA	NA	TRBJ2-3	CASSHVGADTQYF	TGTGCCAGCAGTCACGTGGGGGCAGATACGCAGTATTTT
TRBV4-3	NA	TRBD1	TRBJ2-2	CASSQDLGTGAPLMETGELFF	TGCGCCAGCAGCCAAGACCTCGGGACAGGGGCACCATTGATGGAGACCGGGGAGCTGTTTTTT
TRBV6-6	NA	NA	TRBJ1-1	CASSIHGNTEAFF	TGTGCCAGCTCCATACACGGGAACACTGAAGCTTTCTTT
TRBV29-1	NA	TRBD1	TRBJ2-2	CSVLQGSGELFF	TGCAGCGTGCTACAGGGGTCCGGGGAGCTGTTTTTT
TRBV28	NA	NA	TRBJ2-5	CASSLGAGGGETQYF	TGTGCCAGCAGTTTAGGGGCAGGCGGAGGAGAGACCCAGTACTTC
TRBV10-2	NA	TRBD1	TRBJ2-5	CASSEGTGLLQETQYF	TGCGCCAGCAGTGAAGGGACAGGACTGCTCCAAGAGACCCAGTACTTC
TRBV28	medium-sized	NA	TRBJ1-1	CASSSVMNTEAFF	TGTGCCAGCAGTTCCGTCATGAACACTGAAGCTTTCTTT
TRBV4-3	NA	TRBD1	TRBJ1-2	CASSQGQGAIGYTF	TGCGCCAGCAGCCAGGGACAGGGGGCGATTGGCTACACCTTC